Below, 23 T cell receptor beta chains from the same sample are listed, as sequenced in a study of beta chain features in type 1 diabetes. Study-wide results and limits: Significant though moderate, a shortening of TCRB CDR3s appeared in all four CD4+ subsets of Type 1 diabetes patients.

Antigen specificity for these receptors is unknown. What was sequenced were expressed TCRB transcripts, since all of the isolated RNA had been reverse transcribed. Sequencing was performed with immunoSEQ multiplex PCR; in TCRdb, only in-frame clones are kept and a portion is missing. This table has 310,000 or so clones, around 16% appearing once. The material sequenced was naive CD4+ T cells from blood. These receptors were collected from a man aged 18 to 29 with type 1 diabetes.

There are a few counts of this clone. Other nucleotide sequences in the sample specify the same CDR3. This chain joins TRBV30 and TRBJ1-5; 7 bases line up with TRBD1. Germline V gene data show CDR1 as GTSNPN and CDR2 as SVGIG (reference sequence). The CDR3 totals 15 residues. Trimming took 5 bases from V and 0 from J; bases not matched to a gene: 7. CDR3 sequence: CAWSRDSYSNQPQHF. The CDR3 DNA follows: TGTGCCTGGTCGCGGGACAGCTATAGCAATCAGCCCCAGCATTTT.

This clone was observed a few times. V gene TRBV15 combines with J gene TRBJ2-7; 9 nucleotides align to TRBD1. The CDR3 is 14 residues long. V shed 0 bases, J shed 4 bases, and the junction held 1 base outside the gene matches. CDR1 is LNHNV and CDR2 is YYDKDF in the germline V gene (reference sequence). The CDR3, as DNA: TGTGCCACCAGCAGAGAGACAGGGGGATACGAGCAGTACTTC. Translating it yields CATSRETGGYEQYF.

The chain joins TRBV5-4 to TRBJ2-5; TRBD1 might be the D (6 bases). CDR1 is SGHNT and CDR2 is YYREEE in the germline V gene (reference sequence). The CDR3 extends over 15 amino acids. V gave up 0 bases and J gave up 5 bases, with 14 bases separating them. CDR3 sequence reads: CASSLADRNRETQYF. Written as DNA, the CDR3 is TGTGCCAGCAGCTTGGCGGACAGAAACCGGGAGACCCAGTACTTC. The full variable domain, its missing parts supplied by reference TRBV5-4 and TRBJ2-5, is ETGVTQSPTHLIKTRGQQVTLRCSSQSGHNTVSWYQQALGQGPQFIFQYYREEENGRGNFPPRFSGLQFPNYSSELNVNALELDDSALYLCASSLADRNRETQYFGPGTRLLVL.

This clone was recorded a few times. This rearrangement joins TRBV2 to TRBJ2-7, with 7 bases that match TRBD1. Trimming removed 5 bases from V and 4 bases from J; junction bases left unmatched: 8. This CDR3 is built from 14 residues. The germline CDR1 and CDR2 sequences are SNHLY and FYNNEI. CDR3 DNA: TGTGCCAGCAGTTCCGGGACAGCAGATTACGAGCAGTACTTC. It is translated as CASSSGTADYEQYF.

V and J are TRBV5-1 and TRBJ2-7; D is perhaps TRBD1 (5 bases). This CDR3 has 12 residues. Germline loops: CDR1 SGHRS, CDR2 YFSETQ. V was cut by 0 bases and J by 6 bases, with 7 bases left in between. The CDR3 loop is CASSLGTGEQYF. The CDR3 DNA sequence: TGCGCCAGCAGCTTGGGAACAGGCGAGCAGTACTTC.

This chain uses TRBV5-1 with TRBJ1-3, with D possibly matching TRBD1 (6 bases). V dropped 5 bases and J dropped 0 bases, with 15 bases sitting between them. The germline V gene has CDR1 SGHRS and CDR2 YFSETQ. The CDR3 covers 16 residues. In DNA form, the CDR3 reads TGCGCCAGCAGTGAACAGACAGGCACCTCTGGAAACACCATATATTTT. Amino acid sequence: CASSEQTGTSGNTIYF.

Only a few counts were recorded for this clone. This chain uses TRBV23-1 with TRBJ2-1; D might be TRBD2 (7 bases). TRBV23-1 is identified as an open reading frame with a role that is uncertain. The CDR3 covers 16 residues. With 3 bases removed from V and 3 bases from J, the gap between germline ends came to 15 bases. CDR3 bases: TGCGCCAGCAGTCATGGGAGGCGGGGGCACTACAATGAGCAGTTCTTC. Residues: CASSHGRRGHYNEQFF.

The gene calls are TRBV5-1 and TRBJ1-4, with 7 nucleotides matching TRBD1. Trimming removed 4 bases from V and 6 bases from J; junction bases left unmatched: 6. The CDR3 covers 14 residues. Per germline, CDR1 SGHRS and CDR2 YFSETQ. In DNA form, the CDR3 reads TGCGCCAGCAGCCGACAGGGTGGCGATGAAAAACTGTTTTTT. Translation gives CASSRQGGDEKLFF.

The rearrangement links TRBV9 to TRBJ2-3; no firm D call. The CDR3 runs 13 residues. Germline lookup yields CDR1 SGDLS and CDR2 YYNGEE. Trimming removed 2 bases from V and 6 bases from J, with 10 bases in between. The CDR3 region has the DNA TGTGCCAGCAGCGTCACCCGGTTGGATACGCAGTATTTT. Its translation is CASSVTRLDTQYF.

This clone has just a few counts. CDR3 loop: CASSLPASGIETQYF. The CDR3 DNA reads TGTGCCAGCAGTTTACCGGCTAGCGGGATTGAGACCCAGTACTTC. The rearrangement links TRBV28 to TRBJ2-5; 9 nucleotides agree with TRBD2. The V and J ends lost 2 bases and 5 bases, in that order; junction bases with no gene match: 6. Looked up from germline, CDR1 is MDHEN and CDR2 is SYDVKM. This CDR3 has 15 amino acids.

The V call is TRBV6-5, the J call TRBJ2-1, with a tentative D call TRBD2 (5 bases). CDR1 and CDR2 from the germline V gene are MNHEY and SVGAGI. The V end was cut by 6 bases, the J end by 6 bases, with 9 bases between. The CDR3 is 12 residues long. In DNA, the CDR3 is TGTGCCAGCAGGAGGGCCGCCAATGAGCAGTTCTTC. Translation: CASRRAANEQFF.

This clone was detected only a few times. This chain joins TRBV14 and TRBJ2-7; tentative D call: TRBD2 (5 bases). Germline values: CDR1 SGHDN, CDR2 FVKESK. V dropped 7 bases and J dropped 2 bases, with 15 bases sitting between them. CDR3 length: 14 amino acids. This CDR3 reads CASKGAADPYEQYF. In nucleotides, the CDR3 is TGTGCCAGCAAGGGAGCGGCGGACCCCTACGAGCAGTACTTC.

This clone was observed a few times. The rearrangement joins TRBV14 to TRBJ2-7; TRBD2 matches 10 bases. CDR1 is SGHDN, CDR2 FVKESK, per germline. The CDR3 contains 19 residues. With 2 bases clipped from V and 0 bases from J, the junction kept 13 bases outside the gene matches. This CDR3 reads CASSQLRLAGGDSSYEQYF. The CDR3 nucleotides are TGTGCCAGCAGCCAACTCCGACTAGCGGGTGGGGATAGCTCCTACGAGCAGTACTTC.

This clone was counted between two and nine times. The gene calls are TRBV30 and TRBJ1-2; weak D call: TRBD1 (6 bases). Per germline, CDR1 GTSNPN and CDR2 SVGIG (reference sequence). V was clipped by 4 bases and J by 5 bases, with 14 bases between them. The CDR3 has 13 amino acids. CDR3 in amino acids: CAWTPQGGYGYTF. In DNA form, the CDR3 reads TGTGCCTGGACCCCCCAAGGGGGTTATGGCTACACCTTC.

This clone has more than one count but fewer than ten. Other DNA sequences in the same sample also yield this CDR3. The chain employs TRBV30 and TRBJ1-5, with D uncertain. V lost 0 bases, J lost 0 bases, and 6 bases lay in between. Germline V gene sequence: CDR1 GTSNPN, CDR2 SVGIG (reference sequence). The CDR3 is 14 residues long. The DNA of the CDR3 is TGTGCCTGGAGTGTACTGTATAGCAATCAGCCCCAGCATTTT. This gives the protein CAWSVLYSNQPQHF.

V gene TRBV18 combines with J gene TRBJ2-1, with TRBD1 as a possible D gene (6 bases). V shed 3 bases and J shed 5 bases, with 8 bases lying between them. The germline CDR1 and CDR2 sequences are KGHSH and LQKENI. The CDR3 covers 13 residues. The CDR3 DNA follows: TGTGCCAGCTCACCCCGACAGGACAATGAGCAGTTCTTC. Its translation is CASSPRQDNEQFF.

This chain uses TRBV7-9 with TRBJ2-7; 9 positions agree with TRBD1. CDR1 SEHNR and CDR2 FQNEAQ come from the germline V gene (reference sequence). V was clipped by 5 bases and J by 6 bases; unmatched bases: 11. The CDR3 runs to 15 residues. CDR3 DNA sequence: TGTGCCAGCAGCCCCACCGGGACAGGGCCTCGCGAGCAGTACTTC. Residues: CASSPTGTGPREQYF.

About this clone: This CDR3 is also generated by other DNA sequences in the sample. This sequence joins TRBV29-1 and TRBJ1-1, with a possible D match to TRBD1 (5 bases). V was pared by 6 bases and J by 0 bases, with 11 bases between. Germline V CDR1 and CDR2: SQVTM, ANQGSEA. The CDR3 is 13 residues long. CDR3 protein: CSVGGRLNTEAFF. The CDR3 nucleotides read TGCAGCGTCGGGGGACGGCTGAACACTGAAGCTTTCTTT.

The genes are TRBV11-2 and TRBJ2-5; 13 bases match TRBD2. This CDR3 has 16 residues. Germline CDR1 is SGHAT and CDR2 is FQNNGV. V dropped 5 bases and J dropped 5; count of bases not matched to a gene: 8. CDR3: CASSPRLAGGYETQYF. DNA of the CDR3: TGTGCCAGCAGCCCCCGACTAGCGGGGGGATACGAGACCCAGTACTTC.

This chain links TRBV7-2 with TRBJ2-5, with TRBD2 matching over 8 bases. The CDR3 length is 13 residues. J gave up 5 bases and V 6 bases, and 5 bases lay outside the gene matches. Germline V lookup: CDR1 SGHTA, CDR2 FQGNSA. CDR3 protein: CASSWTSTETQYF. CDR3 DNA sequence: TGTGCCAGCAGTTGGACTAGCACGGAGACCCAGTACTTC.

The chain recombines TRBV5-1 with TRBJ2-1, with D possibly TRBD1 on 6 matching bases. The V and J ends lost 3 bases and 5 bases respectively, with 9 bases between them. The CDR3 has 13 residues. Germline V CDR1 and CDR2: SGHRS, YFSETQ. The CDR3 sequence is CASSYGQNNEQFF. The CDR3 bases are TGCGCCAGCAGCTACGGACAGAACAATGAGCAGTTCTTC.

This clone has only a few counts. The rearrangement links TRBV7-9 to TRBJ2-1; D might be TRBD2 (5 bases). Germline V lookup: CDR1 SEHNR, CDR2 FQNEAQ (reference sequence). V gave up 4 bases and J gave up 2 bases, with 15 bases separating them. The length of the CDR3 is 16 residues. The CDR3 spells CASSSSWRVPYNEQFF. In DNA form, the CDR3 reads TGTGCCAGCAGCTCAAGTTGGCGGGTTCCCTACAATGAGCAGTTCTTC.

This clone appeared once. The chain has TRBV6-5 and TRBJ2-7; possible D gene TRBD2, 5 bases. The V gene's germline CDR1 is MNHEY and CDR2 SVGAGI. The CDR3 is 15 amino acids. V shed 2 bases and J shed 0 bases, with 11 bases lying between them. The CDR3: CASSYGRASSYEQYF. Written as DNA, the CDR3 is TGTGCCAGCAGTTACGGGCGGGCGAGCTCCTACGAGCAGTACTTC.